This T cell receptor (beta chain) was sequenced during a study of T cells in Graves' hyperthyroidism and ophthalmopathy. The CDR3 is 13 residues long. Germline V gene lookup returns CDR1 DFQATT and CDR2 SNEGSKA (reference sequence). V shed 5 bases and J shed 3 bases, with 13 bases lying between them. Regarding this clonotype: The antigen is not known.

Study-wide findings and caveats: Most thyroid-expanded clonotypes above 0.001 were also found in blood.

The TCR beta CDR3 regions underwent amplification using RNA transcripts as the source. HTBI primers were used for first-round RT-PCR of the TCR CDR3. TCRdb passed the multiplex PCR reads through MiXCR, listing each CDR3 protein once. The profile shows a few hundred thousand distinct CDR3 sequences, approximately 14% of them singletons. The sequence was obtained from a woman aged 35 to 49 with Graves' ophthalmopathy. V is TRBV20-1 and J is TRBJ1-1, with TRBD1 as a possible D gene (6 bases). Sequencing was done on a sample of blood. CDR3 bases: TGCAGTGCTGGGGTGGGGGCGGACACTGAAGCTTTCTTT. This sequence encodes CSAGVGADTEAFF.